The 27 T cell receptor beta chains presented below share a single source sample, sequenced in a study of shared clonotypes between healthy human individuals. Only in-frame clones appear in the TCRdb table, and some are missing; sequencing was by immunoSEQ multiplex PCR. The sample has about 2,100,000 clones; around 93% are singletons. Positively selected for CCR7, the CD45RO-negative cells used as naive CD8 cells excluded terminally differentiated effector memory CD45RA+ cells. The sequencing sample was made of naive CD8+ T cells from PBMCs. These receptors were collected from a young man in good health. Some clones in this sample may be carry-over from other donors' samples.

V gene TRBV4-3 combines with J gene TRBJ2-3, with D possibly matching TRBD1 (6 bases). Germline-derived CDR1 and CDR2 are LGHNA and YSLEER. V was shortened by 5 bases and J by 6 bases, with 21 bases between the two germline ends. The CDR3 sequence is 16 residues long. CDR3 loop: CASSTYGTPTADTQYF. CDR3 sequence (DNA): TGCGCCAGCAGCACCTACGGGACACCCACGGCGGATACGCAGTATTTT.

The V and J genes are TRBV28 and TRBJ2-1, with 12 bases identical to TRBD2. This CDR3 region has 16 residues. The V gene end was trimmed by 2 bases and the J gene end by 8 bases; junction bases not matched to a gene: 7. CDR1 and CDR2 (germline): MDHEN, SYDVKM. In DNA form, the CDR3 reads TGTGCCAGCAGTTTACTGGGACTAGCGGGTAGCGATGAGCAGTTCTTC. This gives the protein CASSLLGLAGSDEQFF.

V and J are TRBV29-1 and TRBJ2-1; D not certain. The V end lost 7 bases, the J end lost 10 bases, and 17 bases lay between the germline ends. The germline CDR1 and CDR2 sequences are SQVTM and ANQGSEA. This CDR3 is built from 12 residues. The CDR3 sequence is CSGLQALQEQFF. CDR3 DNA: TGCAGCGGTCTACAAGCTTTACAGGAGCAGTTCTTC.

J is TRBJ2-1 and V is TRBV9; 7 bases map to TRBD2. Germline values: CDR1 SGDLS, CDR2 YYNGEE. The length of the CDR3 is 14 residues. Trimming at V came to 0 bases and at J to 9 bases, leaving 6 bases not matched to a gene. The CDR3 nucleotides read TGTGCCAGCAGCGTAGGGACTAGATACGTTGAGCAGTTCTTC. It specifies CASSVGTRYVEQFF.

The chain combines TRBV9 with TRBJ2-1; no definite D call. This CDR3 comprises 15 residues. Germline V gene lookup returns CDR1 SGDLS and CDR2 YYNGEE. Trimming pared 0 bases from V and 5 bases from J, leaving 12 bases between. CDR3 in amino acids: CASSVAGELNNEQFF. In nucleotides, the CDR3 is TGTGCCAGCAGCGTAGCAGGAGAGCTGAACAATGAGCAGTTCTTC.

Remarks on this clone: The sample contains more than one DNA sequence encoding this CDR3. The chain has TRBV18 and TRBJ1-2; D is possibly TRBD1 (6 bases). Germline-derived CDR1 and CDR2 are KGHSH and LQKENI. CDR3 size: 14 residues. V was clipped by 0 bases and J by 3 bases, with 8 bases between them. The DNA for the CDR3 is TGTGCCAGCTCACCACCGCAGGGGTACTATGGCTACACCTTC. Amino acids: CASSPPQGYYGYTF.

V usage is TRBV11-2 and J usage is TRBJ2-1, with 7 nucleotides matching TRBD2. Trimming took 3 bases from V and 5 from J; bases not matched to a gene: 7. This CDR3 is 15 amino acids long. The germline V gene encodes CDR1 SGHAT and CDR2 FQNNGV. CDR3 amino acids: CASSFWREFDNEQFF. The CDR3 region has the DNA TGTGCCAGCAGCTTCTGGCGGGAGTTCGACAATGAGCAGTTCTTC.

V usage is TRBV9 and J usage is TRBJ1-1; 11 nucleotides align to TRBD1. CDR3 size: 12 residues. V shed 7 bases, J shed 4 bases, and the junction held 0 bases outside the gene matches. CDR1 and CDR2 (germline): SGDLS, YYNGEE. Here the CDR3 reads CASGTGGTEAFF. The CDR3 DNA reads TGTGCCAGCGGGACAGGGGGCACTGAAGCTTTCTTT.

CDR3 DNA: TGTGCCAGCAGGCCCCGACCGGACAGAGCCTACGAGCAGTACTTC. Protein: CASRPRPDRAYEQYF. The chain links TRBV28 to TRBJ2-7, with TRBD1 as a possible D gene (6 bases). V was shortened by 6 bases and J by 2 bases, with 17 bases between the two germline ends. Germline values: CDR1 MDHEN, CDR2 SYDVKM. This CDR3 is built from 15 residues.

The rearrangement joins TRBV28 to TRBJ2-7; TRBD1 agrees at 7 bases. The J segment lost 4 bases and the V segment lost 6 bases, leaving 9 bases of the junction unmatched. CDR3 length equals 14 residues. CDR1 MDHEN and CDR2 SYDVKM come from the germline V gene. This CDR3 is CASRFRGLWYEQYF. Written as DNA, the CDR3 is TGTGCCAGCAGGTTTAGGGGGCTCTGGTACGAGCAGTACTTC.

The chain uses TRBV19 and TRBJ1-5, with TRBD1 identical over 7 bases. The CDR3 totals 14 residues. Trimming took 5 bases from V and 7 from J; bases not matched to a gene: 8. Germline V gives CDR1 LNHDA, CDR2 SQIVND (reference sequence). The CDR3 DNA is TGTGCCAGTAGTCCCTTCGGACAGGACCAGCCCCAGCATTTT. Protein: CASSPFGQDQPQHF. The full variable domain, completed using reference TRBV19 and TRBJ1-5, is DGGITQSPKYLFRKEGQNVTLSCEQNLNHDAMYWYRQDPGQGLRLIYYSQIVNDFQKGDIAEGYSVSREKKESFPLTVTSAQKNPTAFYLCASSPFGQDQPQHFGDGTRLSIL.

A few counts support this clone. The rearrangement links TRBV30 to TRBJ1-2; unclear D gene. CDR1 and CDR2 from the germline V gene are GTSNPN and SVGIG (reference sequence). Trimming took off 1 base at V and 4 bases at J, with 7 bases between the two ends. This CDR3 contains 12 residues. The CDR3 is CAWSGPGYGYTF. The CDR3 DNA follows: TGTGCCTGGAGTGGACCTGGCTATGGCTACACCTTC.

This chain connects TRBV13 to TRBJ2-1, with TRBD1 matching 8 bases. Unmatched junction bases numbered 10, after V lost 8 bases and J lost 7 bases. The CDR3 length is 14 residues. The germline V gene encodes CDR1 PRHDT and CDR2 FYEKMQ (reference sequence). CDR3 nucleotides: TGTGCCAGCCTCCCCTGGACAGGGTTGAATGAGCAGTTCTTC. This encodes CASLPWTGLNEQFF.

This chain uses TRBV6-6 with TRBJ1-1, with D possibly TRBD1 on 6 matching bases. The CDR3 contains 14 residues. V was clipped by 7 bases and J by 2 bases, with 14 bases between them. CDR1 and CDR2 (germline): MNHNY, SVGAGI (reference sequence). CDR3: CASTNGGGNTEAFF. CDR3 DNA: TGTGCCAGCACCAATGGAGGGGGAAACACTGAAGCTTTCTTT.

The V and J genes are TRBV6-5 and TRBJ2-7; 7 nucleotides agree with TRBD1. V lost 7 bases and J lost 2; bases outside the gene matches: 11. CDR1 and CDR2 from the germline V gene are MNHEY and SVGAGI. CDR3 length equals 15 residues. The CDR3 DNA reads TGTGCCAGCACCCAGGGACAGCCACACGCCTACGAGCAGTACTTC. Translated: CASTQGQPHAYEQYF.

V gene TRBV28 combines with J gene TRBJ2-7, with TRBD1 as a possible D gene (6 bases). CDR1 is MDHEN, CDR2 SYDVKM, per germline. CDR3 length: 12 amino acids. V gave up 10 bases and J gave up 5 bases, with 15 bases separating them. In nucleotides, the CDR3 is TGTGCCACCCGAGGACAGAACGACGAGCAGTACTTC. Its protein is CATRGQNDEQYF.

The rearrangement joins TRBV30 to TRBJ2-7; TRBD1 aligns across 10 bases. The CDR3 runs 14 residues. Germline V gene sequence: CDR1 GTSNPN, CDR2 SVGIG (reference sequence). The CDR3 region has the DNA TGTGCTTGGGGGACAGGGGACTACTCCTACGAGCAGTACTTC. Its translation is CAWGTGDYSYEQYF.

Remarks on this clone: This CDR3 is also generated by other DNA sequences in the sample. The chain carries TRBV9 and TRBJ1-4; TRBD1 aligns across 7 bases. Germline CDR1 is SGDLS and CDR2 is YYNGEE. V was clipped by 4 bases and J by 4 bases; unmatched bases: 7. The CDR3 contains 15 residues. CDR3 sequence: CASSSRTGDNEKLFF. The CDR3 nucleotides read TGTGCCAGCAGCTCGAGAACAGGGGATAATGAAAAACTGTTTTTT.

The gene calls are TRBV29-1 and TRBJ2-7; D is ambiguous. The V gene's germline CDR1 is SQVTM and CDR2 ANQGSEA. Trimming cost V 3 bases and J 0 bases, with 9 bases left between them. The CDR3 sequence is 13 residues long. CDR3 sequence (DNA): TGCAGCGTTGAGGACGGTCTCTCCTACGAGCAGTACTTC. The encoded protein is CSVEDGLSYEQYF.

The chain recombines TRBV4-3 with TRBJ2-3; 10 bases fit TRBD2. Germline V CDR1 and CDR2: LGHNA, YSLEER. The CDR3 consists of 18 residues. The V gene end was trimmed by 4 bases and the J gene end by 6 bases; junction bases not matched to a gene: 16. CDR3 in DNA: TGCGCCAGCAGCCTAAGAGGAAAGCGGGAGGGACTAGCTGATACGCAGTATTTT. Translated, it gives CASSLRGKREGLADTQYF.

The V call is TRBV5-1, the J call TRBJ2-5; TRBD2 agrees at 12 bases. The V segment lost 3 bases and the J segment 5 bases; nucleotides outside the gene matches: 17. The V gene's germline CDR1 is SGHRS and CDR2 YFSETQ. The CDR3 has 19 amino acids. CDR3 nucleotide sequence: TGCGCCAGCAGCTCCCGACTAGCGGGGGCCACCGTGGGATGGGAGACCCAGTACTTC. It specifies CASSSRLAGATVGWETQYF.

With respect to this clone: Distinct nucleotide sequences in the sample also encode this CDR3. The rearrangement joins TRBV5-6 to TRBJ1-2; 8 positions agree with TRBD1. The junction had 5 bases not matched to a gene; V was cut back by 5 bases and J by 8 bases. Germline V gene data show CDR1 as SGHDT and CDR2 as YYEEEE. CDR3 length: 12 residues. Here the CDR3 reads CASRQGAGGYTF. In DNA form, the CDR3 reads TGTGCCAGCAGGCAGGGGGCCGGAGGCTACACCTTC.

The rearrangement uses TRBV6-1 and TRBJ2-1, with D perhaps TRBD1 or TRBD2 (6 bases each). V lost 7 bases and J 9 bases, leaving 16 bases between the germline ends. Germline CDR1 reads MNHNS; CDR2 reads SASEGT. The CDR3 length is 13 residues. The CDR3 DNA reads as TGTGCCAGCACCCTAAGGGGGGTGAGTGAGCAGTTCTTC. Translating gives CASTLRGVSEQFF.

This chain connects TRBV2 to TRBJ1-2; no clear D. Looked up from germline, CDR1 is SNHLY and CDR2 is FYNNEI. The CDR3 is 12 residues long. V was shortened by 3 bases and J by 6 bases, with 8 bases between the two germline ends. The CDR3 DNA sequence: TGTGCCAGCAGTGATGTTCGGGATGGCTACACCTTC. It translates to CASSDVRDGYTF.

V and J are TRBV4-1 and TRBJ1-1; D not certain. Trimming cost V 5 bases and J 5 bases, with 15 bases left between them. The CDR3 is made up of 14 amino acids. CDR1 and CDR2 (germline): MGHRA, YSYEKL. CDR3 residues: CASSFETGGTEAFF. The CDR3 nucleotides are TGCGCCAGCAGCTTCGAAACGGGTGGAACTGAAGCTTTCTTT.

Notes on this clone: One junction end does not reproduce the germline sequence, and a read error may be involved. The genes are TRBV5-6 and TRBJ2-7, with 9 bases aligning to TRBD1. This CDR3 has 14 residues. Germline V gene data show CDR1 as SGHDT and CDR2 as YYEEEE. CDR3 nucleotides: TGCGCCAGCAGCCAAAGGACAGGGGCCTACGAGCAGTACTTC. It encodes CASSQRTGAYEQYF.

This chain links TRBV28 with TRBJ1-5; D might be TRBD1 (6 bases). The CDR3 loop spans 18 amino acids. Per germline, CDR1 MDHEN and CDR2 SYDVKM. The germline V and J ends were trimmed by 6 bases and 3 bases, with 24 bases remaining between them. CDR3 coding DNA: TGTGCCAGCAGCCCTATTCGCGGGACAAAACTTTTCAATCAGCCCCAGCATTTT. It yields the protein CASSPIRGTKLFNQPQHF. Combining the CDR3 with reference TRBV28 and TRBJ1-5 gives the whole variable domain DVKVTQSSRYLVKRTGEKVFLECVQDMDHENMFWYRQDPGLGLRLIYFSYDVKMKEKGDIPEGYSVSREKKERFSLILESASTNQTSMYLCASSPIRGTKLFNQPQHFGDGTRLSIL.